The subject of this entry is one T cell receptor beta chain. Recruitment covered about two dozen US areas and drew participants whose ages spanned about 18 to 100 years. The authors' processing: Researchers report that nucleated cell counts were estimated from reference gene primer amplification. Generated by immunoSEQ multiplex PCR, the TCRdb table keeps only in-frame clones and is missing some. Clonal size and the V and J genes are those of that table, whereas D and trimming came from the DNA. The sample lists 140,000 to 150,000 clones; just under 85% were seen once. This entry comes from a study of blood T cell repertoires in COVID-19. On the study more broadly: Samples came from the United States, Italy and Spain, spanning acute and convalescent COVID-19. PBMCs, B-cell-depleted T cells, or T cells were the source of the cDNA or gDNA that made up the material.

Looked up from germline, CDR1 is LGHNA and CDR2 is YSLEER. The CDR3 sequence is 16 residues long. Trimming took 4 bases from V and 0 from J, leaving 14 bases between them. Specimen: PBMCs or T cells enriched from blood (not recorded which). The chain is built from TRBV4-3 and TRBJ2-3, with D possibly TRBD2 on 6 matching bases. The source of this sequence is a woman aged 50 to 65 with acute COVID-19. For the CDR3, the DNA is TGCGCCAGCAGCCCAGGCGGGACCTCTAGCACAGATACGCAGTATTTT. Translating it yields CASSPGGTSSTDTQYF.